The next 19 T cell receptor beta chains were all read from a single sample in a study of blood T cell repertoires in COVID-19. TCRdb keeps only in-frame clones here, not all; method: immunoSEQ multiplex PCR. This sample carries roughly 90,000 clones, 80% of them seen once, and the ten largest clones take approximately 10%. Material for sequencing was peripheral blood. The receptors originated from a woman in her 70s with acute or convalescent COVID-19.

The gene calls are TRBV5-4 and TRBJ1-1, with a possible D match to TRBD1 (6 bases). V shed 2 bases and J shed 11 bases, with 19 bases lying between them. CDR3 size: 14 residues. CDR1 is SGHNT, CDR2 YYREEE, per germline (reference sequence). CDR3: CASSLRGGAAGAFF. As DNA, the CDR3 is TGTGCCAGCAGCTTAAGAGGGGGAGCCGCTGGGGCTTTCTTT.

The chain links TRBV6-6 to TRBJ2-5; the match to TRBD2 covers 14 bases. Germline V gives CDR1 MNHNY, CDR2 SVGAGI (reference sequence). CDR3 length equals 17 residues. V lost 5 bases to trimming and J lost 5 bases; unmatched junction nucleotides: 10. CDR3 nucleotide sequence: TGTGCCAGCAGTCGTGGGACTAGCGGGAGTCGGGGGGAGACCCAGTACTTC. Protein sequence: CASSRGTSGSRGETQYF.

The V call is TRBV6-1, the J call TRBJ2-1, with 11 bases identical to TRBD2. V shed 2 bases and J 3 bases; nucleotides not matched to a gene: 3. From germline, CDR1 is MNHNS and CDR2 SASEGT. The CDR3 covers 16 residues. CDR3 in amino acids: CASSERTSGFYNEQFF. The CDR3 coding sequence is TGTGCCAGCAGTGAAAGGACTAGCGGGTTCTACAATGAGCAGTTCTTC.

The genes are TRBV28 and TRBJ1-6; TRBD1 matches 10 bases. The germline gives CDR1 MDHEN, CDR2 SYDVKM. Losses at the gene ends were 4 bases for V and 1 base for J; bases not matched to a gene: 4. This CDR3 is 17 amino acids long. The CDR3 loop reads CASSSGTGVSYNSPLHF. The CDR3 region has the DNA TGTGCCAGCAGTTCCGGGACAGGGGTTTCCTATAATTCACCCCTCCACTTT.

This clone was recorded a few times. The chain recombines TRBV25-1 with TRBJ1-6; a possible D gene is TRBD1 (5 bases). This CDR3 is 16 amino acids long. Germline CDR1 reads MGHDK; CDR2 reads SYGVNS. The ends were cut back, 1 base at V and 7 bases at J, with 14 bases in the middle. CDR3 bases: TGTGCCAGCAGTGAATGGGTCAGGGTGAAGAATTCACCCCTCCACTTT. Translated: CASSEWVRVKNSPLHF. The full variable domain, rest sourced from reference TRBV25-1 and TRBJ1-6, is EADIYQTPRYLVIGTGKKITLECSQTMGHDKMYWYQQDPGMELHLIHYSYGVNSTEKGDLSSESTVSRIRTEHFPLTLESARPSHTSQYLCASSEWVRVKNSPLHFGNGTRLTVT.

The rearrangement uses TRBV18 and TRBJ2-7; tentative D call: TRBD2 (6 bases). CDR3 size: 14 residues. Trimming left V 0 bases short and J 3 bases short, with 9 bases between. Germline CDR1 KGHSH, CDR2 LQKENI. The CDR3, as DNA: TGTGCCAGCTCACCACCTGGGGGGATCTACGAGCAGTACTTC. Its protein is CASSPPGGIYEQYF.

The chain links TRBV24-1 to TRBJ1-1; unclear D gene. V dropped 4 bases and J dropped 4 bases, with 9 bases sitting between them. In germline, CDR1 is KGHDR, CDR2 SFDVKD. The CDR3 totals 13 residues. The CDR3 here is CATSESRSTEAFF. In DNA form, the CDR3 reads TGTGCCACCAGTGAATCCCGTAGCACTGAAGCTTTCTTT.

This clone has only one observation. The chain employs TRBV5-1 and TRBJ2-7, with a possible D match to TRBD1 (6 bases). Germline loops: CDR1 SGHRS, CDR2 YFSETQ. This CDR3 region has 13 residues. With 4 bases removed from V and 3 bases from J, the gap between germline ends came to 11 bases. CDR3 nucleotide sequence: TGCGCCAGCAGCCTTGAGGGACACTACGAGCAGTACTTC. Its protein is CASSLEGHYEQYF.

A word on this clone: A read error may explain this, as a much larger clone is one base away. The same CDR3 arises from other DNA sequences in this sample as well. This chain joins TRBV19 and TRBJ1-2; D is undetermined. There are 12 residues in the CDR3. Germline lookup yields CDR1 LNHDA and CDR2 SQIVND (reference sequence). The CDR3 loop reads CASRSVNYGYTF. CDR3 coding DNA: TGTGCTAGTAGATCAGTTAACTATGGCTACACCTTC.

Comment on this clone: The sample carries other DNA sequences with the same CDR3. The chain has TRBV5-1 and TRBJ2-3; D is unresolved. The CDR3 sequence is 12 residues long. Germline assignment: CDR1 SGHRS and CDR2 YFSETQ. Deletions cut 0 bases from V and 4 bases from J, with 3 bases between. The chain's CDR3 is CASSLAADTQYF. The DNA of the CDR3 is TGCGCCAGCAGCTTGGCGGCAGATACGCAGTATTTT.

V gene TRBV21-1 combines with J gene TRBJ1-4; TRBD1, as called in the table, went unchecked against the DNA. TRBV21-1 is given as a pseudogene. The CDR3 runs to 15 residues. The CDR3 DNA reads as TGTGCCAGCAGCAAACCGACAGCCGTCCATAAAAAACTGTTTTTT. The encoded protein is CASSKPTAVHKKLFF.

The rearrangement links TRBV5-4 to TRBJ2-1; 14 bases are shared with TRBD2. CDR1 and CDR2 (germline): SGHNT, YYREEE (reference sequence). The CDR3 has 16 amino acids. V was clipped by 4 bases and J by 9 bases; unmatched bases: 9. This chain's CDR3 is CASSMGTSGSVGEQFF. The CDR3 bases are TGTGCCAGCAGCATGGGGACTAGCGGGAGTGTGGGTGAGCAGTTCTTC.

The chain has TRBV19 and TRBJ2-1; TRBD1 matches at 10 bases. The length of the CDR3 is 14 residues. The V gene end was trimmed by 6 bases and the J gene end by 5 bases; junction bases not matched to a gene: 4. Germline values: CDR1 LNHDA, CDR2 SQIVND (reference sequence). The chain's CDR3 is CASRDRGFDNEQFF. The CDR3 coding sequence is TGTGCCAGTAGGGACAGGGGGTTCGACAATGAGCAGTTCTTC.

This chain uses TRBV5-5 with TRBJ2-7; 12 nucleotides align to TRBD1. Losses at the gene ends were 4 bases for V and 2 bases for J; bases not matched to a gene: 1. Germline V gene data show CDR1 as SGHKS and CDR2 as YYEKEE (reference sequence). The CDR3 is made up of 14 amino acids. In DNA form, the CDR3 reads TGTGCCAGCAGCCGGGACAGGGGGCCCTACGAGCAGTACTTC. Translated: CASSRDRGPYEQYF.

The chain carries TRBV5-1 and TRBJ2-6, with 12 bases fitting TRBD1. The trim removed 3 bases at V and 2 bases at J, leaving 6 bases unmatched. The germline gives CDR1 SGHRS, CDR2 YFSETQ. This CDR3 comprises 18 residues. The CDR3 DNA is TGCGCCAGCAGCTCTGGGACAGGGGGCTCTCCTGGGGCCAACGTCCTGACTTTC. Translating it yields CASSSGTGGSPGANVLTF.

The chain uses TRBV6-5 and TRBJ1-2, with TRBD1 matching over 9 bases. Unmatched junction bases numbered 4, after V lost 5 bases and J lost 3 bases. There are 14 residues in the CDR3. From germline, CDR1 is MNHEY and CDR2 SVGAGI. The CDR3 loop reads CASSRDRADYGYTF. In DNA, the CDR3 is TGTGCCAGCAGTCGGGACAGGGCTGACTATGGCTACACCTTC.

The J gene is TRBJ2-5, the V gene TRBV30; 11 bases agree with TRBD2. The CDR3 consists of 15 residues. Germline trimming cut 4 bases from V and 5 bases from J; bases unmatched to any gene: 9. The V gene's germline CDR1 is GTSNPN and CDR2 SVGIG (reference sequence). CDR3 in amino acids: CAWTKTSGRTETQYF. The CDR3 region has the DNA TGTGCCTGGACTAAAACTAGCGGGAGAACGGAGACCCAGTACTTC.

The CDR3 protein is CASSPKDNSYEQYF. Here the CDR3 DNA reads TGTGCCAGTAGCCCAAAAGACAACTCCTACGAGCAGTACTTC. This sequence joins TRBV19 and TRBJ2-7; D is uncertain. Germline-derived CDR1 and CDR2 are LNHDA and SQIVND (reference sequence). The CDR3 length is 14 residues. Deletions cut 6 bases from V and 0 bases from J, with 12 bases between.

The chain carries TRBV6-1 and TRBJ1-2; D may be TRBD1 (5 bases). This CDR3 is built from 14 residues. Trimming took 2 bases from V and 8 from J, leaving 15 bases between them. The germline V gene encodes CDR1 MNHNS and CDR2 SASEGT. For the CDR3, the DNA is TGTGCCAGCAGTGAAAGGCAGGGCTTAATGGGCTACACCTTC. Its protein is CASSERQGLMGYTF.